This T cell receptor beta chain was recorded in a study of a mutant IDH1 vaccine in newly diagnosed glioma. As for the study in general: Patients were given eight vaccinations, scheduled in weeks 1, 3, 5, 7, 11, 15, 19 and 23. Vaccines were begun 4-6 weeks after radiotherapy alone, or with temozolomide cycles. Radiotherapy, temozolomide, or both had been given previously, and both were given to most.

Repertoires were generated with immunoSEQ multiplex PCR, while TCRdb's copy carries only in-frame clones and drops some. Counted here are 40,000 or so clones, approximately 72% occurring once; the ten biggest clones make up 5.3%. Time point indicated: week 23, last vaccination. Vaccine doses each comprised 300 ug of mutant IDH1 20-mer peptide, with topical imiquimod. This CDR3 has 13 residues. The germline CDR1 and CDR2 sequences are GTSNPN and SVGIG (reference sequence). Trimming removed 2 bases at V and 0 bases at J, with 5 bases between. This clone was observed a few times. No antigen is known for it.

The TCR originated in a man aged 45 to 65 with glioma. The input for sequencing was PBMCs, taken from a glioma patient whose treatment included an IDH1 peptide vaccine. The chain links TRBV30 to TRBJ1-5; D gene unclear. The CDR3 is CAWSQDSNQPQHF. In DNA form, the CDR3 reads TGTGCCTGGAGTCAGGATAGCAATCAGCCCCAGCATTTT.